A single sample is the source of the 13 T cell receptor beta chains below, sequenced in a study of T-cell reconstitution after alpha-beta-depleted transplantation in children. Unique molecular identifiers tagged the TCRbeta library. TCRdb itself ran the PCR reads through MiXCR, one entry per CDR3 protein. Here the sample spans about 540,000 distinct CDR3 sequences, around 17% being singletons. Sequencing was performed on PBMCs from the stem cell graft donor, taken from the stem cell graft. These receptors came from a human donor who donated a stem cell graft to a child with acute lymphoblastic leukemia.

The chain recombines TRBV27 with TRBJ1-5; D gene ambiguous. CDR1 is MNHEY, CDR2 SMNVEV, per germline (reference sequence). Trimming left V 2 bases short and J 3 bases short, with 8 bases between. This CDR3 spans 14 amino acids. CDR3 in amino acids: CASSLGLHNQPQHF. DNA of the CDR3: TGTGCCAGCAGTTTAGGGCTGCACAATCAGCCCCAGCATTTT.

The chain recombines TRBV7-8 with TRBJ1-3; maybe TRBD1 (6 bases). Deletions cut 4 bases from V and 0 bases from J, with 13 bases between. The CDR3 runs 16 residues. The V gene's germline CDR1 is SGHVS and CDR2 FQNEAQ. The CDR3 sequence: CASSYPTGISGNTIYF. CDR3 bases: TGTGCCAGCAGCTACCCCACAGGGATCTCTGGAAACACCATATATTTT.

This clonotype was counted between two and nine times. The CDR3 region is CASSPGLAGVSYNEQFF. CDR3 sequence (DNA): TGTGCCAGCTCACCGGGACTAGCGGGAGTGTCCTACAATGAGCAGTTCTTC. The chain joins TRBV18 to TRBJ2-1; 14 positions match TRBD2. With 3 bases clipped from V and 1 base from J, the junction kept 2 bases outside the gene matches. The germline V gene has CDR1 KGHSH and CDR2 LQKENI. The length of the CDR3 is 17 residues.

CDR3 DNA: TGTGCCAGCAGAACCCGGGGCGACAATGAGCAGTTCTTC. Residues: CASRTRGDNEQFF. This chain joins TRBV12-3 or TRBV12-4 and TRBJ2-1; either TRBD1 or TRBD2 may supply D (5 bases each). CDR3 size: 13 residues. Trimming removed 6 bases at V and 5 bases at J, with 11 bases between.

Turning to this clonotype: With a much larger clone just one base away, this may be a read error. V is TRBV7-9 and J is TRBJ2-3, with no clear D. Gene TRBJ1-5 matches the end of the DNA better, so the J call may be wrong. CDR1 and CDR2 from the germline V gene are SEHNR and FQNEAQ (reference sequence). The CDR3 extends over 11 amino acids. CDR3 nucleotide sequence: TGTGCCGGCGGGTCCACAGATACGCAGCATTTT. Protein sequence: CAGGSTDTQHF.

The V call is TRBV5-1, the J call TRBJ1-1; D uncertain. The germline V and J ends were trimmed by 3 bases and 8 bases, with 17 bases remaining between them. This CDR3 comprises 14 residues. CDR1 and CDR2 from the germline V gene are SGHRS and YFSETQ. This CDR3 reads CASSSPASYSEAFF. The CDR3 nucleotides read TGCGCCAGCAGCTCGCCGGCTTCCTACTCCGAAGCTTTCTTT.

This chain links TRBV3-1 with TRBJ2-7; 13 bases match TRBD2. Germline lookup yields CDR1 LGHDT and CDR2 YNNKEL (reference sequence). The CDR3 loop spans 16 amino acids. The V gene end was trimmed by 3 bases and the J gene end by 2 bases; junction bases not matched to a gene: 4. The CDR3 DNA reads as TGTGCCAGCAGCCACATGACTAGCGGGGGGACCTACGAGCAGTACTTC. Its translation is CASSHMTSGGTYEQYF.

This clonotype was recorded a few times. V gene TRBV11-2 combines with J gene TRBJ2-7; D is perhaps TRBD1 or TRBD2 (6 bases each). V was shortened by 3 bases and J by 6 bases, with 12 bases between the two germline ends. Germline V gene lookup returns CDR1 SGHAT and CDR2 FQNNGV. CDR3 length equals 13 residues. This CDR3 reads CASSLSGASEQYF. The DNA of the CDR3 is TGTGCCAGCAGCTTGTCGGGGGCCTCCGAGCAGTACTTC.

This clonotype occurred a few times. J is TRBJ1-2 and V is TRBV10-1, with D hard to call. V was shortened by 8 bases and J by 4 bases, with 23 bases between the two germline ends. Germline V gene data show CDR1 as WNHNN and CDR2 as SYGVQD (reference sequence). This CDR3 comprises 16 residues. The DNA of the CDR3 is TGCGCCAGCGGGCCGTCGGCGGGAGCAGAGGGCTATGGCTACACCTTC. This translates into CASGPSAGAEGYGYTF.

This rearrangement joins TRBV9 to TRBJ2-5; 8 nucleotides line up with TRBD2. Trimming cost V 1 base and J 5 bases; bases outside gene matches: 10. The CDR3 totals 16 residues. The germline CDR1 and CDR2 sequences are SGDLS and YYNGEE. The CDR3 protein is CASSVTAGEGWETQYF. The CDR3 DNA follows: TGTGCCAGCAGCGTAACAGCGGGAGAGGGTTGGGAGACCCAGTACTTC.

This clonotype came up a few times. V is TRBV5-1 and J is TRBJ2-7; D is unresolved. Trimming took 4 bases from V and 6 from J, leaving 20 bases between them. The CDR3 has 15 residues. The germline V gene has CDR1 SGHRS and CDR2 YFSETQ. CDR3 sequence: CASSPAPELRSEQYF. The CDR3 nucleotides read TGCGCCAGCAGCCCGGCCCCGGAACTACGATCCGAGCAGTACTTC.

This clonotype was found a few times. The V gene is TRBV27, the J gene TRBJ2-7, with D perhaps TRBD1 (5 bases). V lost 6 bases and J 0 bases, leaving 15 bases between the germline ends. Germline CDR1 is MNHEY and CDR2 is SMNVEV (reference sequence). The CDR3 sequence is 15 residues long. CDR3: CASSPLTVSSYEQYF. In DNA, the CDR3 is TGTGCCAGCAGCCCGCTGACAGTAAGCTCCTACGAGCAGTACTTC.

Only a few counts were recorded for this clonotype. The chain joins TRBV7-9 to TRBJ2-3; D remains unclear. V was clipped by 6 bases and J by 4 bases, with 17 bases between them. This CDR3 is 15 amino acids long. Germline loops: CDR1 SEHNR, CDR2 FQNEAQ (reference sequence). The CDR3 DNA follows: TGTGCCAGCAGACCTATAGTGTCTCTTCCAGATACGCAGTATTTT. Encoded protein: CASRPIVSLPDTQYF.